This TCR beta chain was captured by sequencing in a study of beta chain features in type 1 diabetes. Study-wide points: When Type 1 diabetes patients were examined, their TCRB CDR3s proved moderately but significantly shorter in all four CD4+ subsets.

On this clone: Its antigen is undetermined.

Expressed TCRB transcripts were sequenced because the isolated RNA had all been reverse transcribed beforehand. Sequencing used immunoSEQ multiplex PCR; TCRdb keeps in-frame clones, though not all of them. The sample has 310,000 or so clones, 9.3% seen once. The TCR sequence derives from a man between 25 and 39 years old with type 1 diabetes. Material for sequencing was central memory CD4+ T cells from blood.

The CDR3 coding sequence is TGTGCCAGCAAACTGGACGGCAATCAGCCCCAGCATTTT. Its protein product is CASKLDGNQPQHF. The chain recombines TRBV6-6 with TRBJ1-5; D is undetermined. The CDR3 totals 13 residues. The germline CDR1 and CDR2 sequences are MNHNY and SVGAGI (reference sequence). The V end was cut by 7 bases, the J end by 2 bases, with 9 bases between.